This T cell receptor beta chain is drawn from a study of T cell clonality in common variable immunodeficiency. Study-level points and caveats: Reportedly, TCR beta sequences from common variable immunodeficiency showed fewer deletions and N-nucleotide insertions. CVID subjects shared fewer TCRbeta clones than healthy controls did. The cause of increased CVID clonality remains unclear without subpopulation sequencing.

The assay was immunoSEQ multiplex PCR, and TCRdb's table has in-frame clones only and misses some. The sample holds 2,500 to 3,000 clones, and no clone turns up only once. Remarks on this clone: The antigen is undetermined. With the read ending 3 residues before the CDR3 end, the germline J gene is used to fill in that end.

V shed 7 bases and J 2 bases; nucleotides not matched to a gene: 7. The CDR3 runs 14 residues. Germline CDR1 and CDR2: LNHDA and SQIVND (reference sequence). The J gene is TRBJ1-2, the V gene TRBV19; TRBD1 agrees at 7 bases. Sequenced sample: peripheral blood mononuclear cells. The sequence was collected from a human donor with common variable immunodeficiency. The CDR3 sequence is CASNPQGTNYGYTF. CDR3 DNA, as far as it was read: TGTGCCAGTAACCCACAGGGGACGAACTATGGC.